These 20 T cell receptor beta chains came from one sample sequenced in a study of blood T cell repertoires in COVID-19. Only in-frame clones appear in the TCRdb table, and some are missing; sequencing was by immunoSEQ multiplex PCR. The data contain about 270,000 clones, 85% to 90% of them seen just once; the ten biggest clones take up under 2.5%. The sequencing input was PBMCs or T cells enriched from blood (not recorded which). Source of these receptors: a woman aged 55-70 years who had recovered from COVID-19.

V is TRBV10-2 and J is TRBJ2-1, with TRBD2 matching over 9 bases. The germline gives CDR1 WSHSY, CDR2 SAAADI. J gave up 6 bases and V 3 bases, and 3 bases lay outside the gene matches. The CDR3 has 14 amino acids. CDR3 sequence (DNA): TGCGCCAGCAGTGACATAGCGGGGGTCAATGAGCAGTTCTTC. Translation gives CASSDIAGVNEQFF.

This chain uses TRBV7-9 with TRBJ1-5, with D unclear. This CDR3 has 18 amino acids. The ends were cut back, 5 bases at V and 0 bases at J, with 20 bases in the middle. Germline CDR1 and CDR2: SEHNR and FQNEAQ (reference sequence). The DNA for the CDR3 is TGTGCCAGCAGCACGTACTATGCCGGGAGCCATAGCAATCAGCCCCAGCATTTT. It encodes CASSTYYAGSHSNQPQHF. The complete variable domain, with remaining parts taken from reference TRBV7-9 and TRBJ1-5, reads DTGVSQNPRHKITKRGQNVTFRCDPISEHNRLYWYRQTLGQGPEFLTYFQNEAQLEKSRLLSDRFSAERPKGSFSTLEIQRTEQGDSAMYLCASSTYYAGSHSNQPQHFGDGTRLSIL.

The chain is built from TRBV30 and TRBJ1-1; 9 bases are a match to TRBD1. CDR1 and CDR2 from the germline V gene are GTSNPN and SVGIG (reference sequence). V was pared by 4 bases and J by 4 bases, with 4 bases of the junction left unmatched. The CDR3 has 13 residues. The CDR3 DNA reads TGTGCCTGGAAAGGACAGGGGACCACTGAAGCTTTCTTT. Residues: CAWKGQGTTEAFF.

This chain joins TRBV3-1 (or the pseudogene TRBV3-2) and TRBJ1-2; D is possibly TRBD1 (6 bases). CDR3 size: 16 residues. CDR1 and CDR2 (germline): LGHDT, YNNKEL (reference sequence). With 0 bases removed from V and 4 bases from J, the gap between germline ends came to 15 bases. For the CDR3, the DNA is TGTGCCAGCAGCCAAGATCTCAGGGGCAGCGGCTATGGCTACACCTTC. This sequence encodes CASSQDLRGSGYGYTF.

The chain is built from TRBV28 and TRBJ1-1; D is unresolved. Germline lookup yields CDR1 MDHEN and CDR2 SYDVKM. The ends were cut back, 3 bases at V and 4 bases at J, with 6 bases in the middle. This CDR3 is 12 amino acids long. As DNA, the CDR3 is TGTGCCAGCAGTTTGCAGGCCACTGAAGCTTTCTTT. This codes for CASSLQATEAFF.

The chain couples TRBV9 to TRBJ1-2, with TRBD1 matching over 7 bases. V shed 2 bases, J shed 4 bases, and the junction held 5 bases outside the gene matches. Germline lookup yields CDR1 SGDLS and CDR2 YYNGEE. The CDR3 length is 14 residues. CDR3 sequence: CASSVQTGPYGYTF. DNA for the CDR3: TGTGCCAGCAGCGTTCAGACAGGGCCCTATGGCTACACCTTC. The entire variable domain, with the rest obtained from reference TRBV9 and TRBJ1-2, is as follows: DSGVTQTPKHLITATGQRVTLRCSPRSGDLSVYWYQQSLDQGLQFLIQYYNGEERAKGNILERFSAQQFPDLHSELNLSSLELGDSALYFCASSVQTGPYGYTFGSGTRLTVV.

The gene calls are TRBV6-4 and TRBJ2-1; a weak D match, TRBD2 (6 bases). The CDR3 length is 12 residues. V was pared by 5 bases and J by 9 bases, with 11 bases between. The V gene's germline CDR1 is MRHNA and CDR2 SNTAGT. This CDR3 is CASSPRAGEQFF. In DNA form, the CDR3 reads TGTGCCAGCAGTCCCAGAGCGGGTGAGCAGTTCTTC.

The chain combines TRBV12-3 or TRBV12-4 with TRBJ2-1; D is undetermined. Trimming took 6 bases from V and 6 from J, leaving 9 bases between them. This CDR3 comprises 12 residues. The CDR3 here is CASSLSPNEQFF. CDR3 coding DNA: TGTGCCAGCAGCCTAAGCCCCAATGAGCAGTTCTTC.

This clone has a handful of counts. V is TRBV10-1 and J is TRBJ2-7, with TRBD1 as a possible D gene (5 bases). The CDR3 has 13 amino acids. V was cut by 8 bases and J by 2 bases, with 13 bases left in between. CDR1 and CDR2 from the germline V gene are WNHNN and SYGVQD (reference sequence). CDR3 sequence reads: CASWVQATYEQYF. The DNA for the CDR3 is TGCGCCAGCTGGGTACAGGCGACCTACGAGCAGTACTTC.

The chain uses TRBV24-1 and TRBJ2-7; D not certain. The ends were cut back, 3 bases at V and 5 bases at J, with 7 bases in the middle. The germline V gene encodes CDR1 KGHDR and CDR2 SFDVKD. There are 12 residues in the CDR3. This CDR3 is CATSDTFDEQYF. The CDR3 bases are TGTGCCACCAGTGATACTTTCGACGAGCAGTACTTC.

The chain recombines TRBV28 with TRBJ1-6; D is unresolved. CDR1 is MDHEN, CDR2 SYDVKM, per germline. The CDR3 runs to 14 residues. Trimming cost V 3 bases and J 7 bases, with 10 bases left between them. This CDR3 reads CASSLRSFNSPLHF. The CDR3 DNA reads TGTGCCAGCAGTTTGAGGAGTTTCAATTCACCCCTCCACTTT.

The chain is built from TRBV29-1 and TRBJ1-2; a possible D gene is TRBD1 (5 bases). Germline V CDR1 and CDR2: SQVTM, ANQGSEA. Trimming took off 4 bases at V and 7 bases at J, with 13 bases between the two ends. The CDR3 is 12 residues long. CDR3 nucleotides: TGCAGCGTTGGCGACGGTGGGGCTGGCTACACCTTC. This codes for CSVGDGGAGYTF.

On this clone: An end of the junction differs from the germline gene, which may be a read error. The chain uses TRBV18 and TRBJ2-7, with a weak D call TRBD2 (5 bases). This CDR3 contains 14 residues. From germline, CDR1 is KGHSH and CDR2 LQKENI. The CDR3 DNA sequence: TGTGCCAGCTCCCCACCAGCGGACCGCTTTGAGCAGTACTTC. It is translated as CASSPPADRFEQYF.

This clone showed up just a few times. The CDR3, as DNA: TGTGCCAGCAGTGATTCTCTCACCGAACAGAACACTGAAGCTTTCTTT. Translated: CASSDSLTEQNTEAFF. The chain employs TRBV2 and TRBJ1-1, with D uncertain. This CDR3 has 16 amino acids. Trimming cost V 3 bases and J 1 base, with 15 bases left between them. In germline, CDR1 is SNHLY, CDR2 FYNNEI.

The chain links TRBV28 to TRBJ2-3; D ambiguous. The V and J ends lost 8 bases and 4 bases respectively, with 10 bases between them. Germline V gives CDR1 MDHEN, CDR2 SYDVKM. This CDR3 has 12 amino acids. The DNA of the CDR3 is TGTGCCAGCCAAACCGAGGCAGATACGCAGTATTTT. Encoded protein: CASQTEADTQYF.

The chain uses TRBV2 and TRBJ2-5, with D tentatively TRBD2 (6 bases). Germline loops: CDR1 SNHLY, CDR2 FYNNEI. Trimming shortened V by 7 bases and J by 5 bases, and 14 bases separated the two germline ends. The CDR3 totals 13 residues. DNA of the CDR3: TGTGCCAGCACGGGACTTCAGGCGGAGACCCAGTACTTC. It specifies CASTGLQAETQYF.

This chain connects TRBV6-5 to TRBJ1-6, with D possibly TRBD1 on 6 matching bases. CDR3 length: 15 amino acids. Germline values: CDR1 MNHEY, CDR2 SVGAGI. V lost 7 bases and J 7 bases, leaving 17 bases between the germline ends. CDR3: CASNMDSWLNSPLHF. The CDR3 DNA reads TGTGCCAGCAATATGGACAGTTGGTTAAATTCACCCCTCCACTTT.

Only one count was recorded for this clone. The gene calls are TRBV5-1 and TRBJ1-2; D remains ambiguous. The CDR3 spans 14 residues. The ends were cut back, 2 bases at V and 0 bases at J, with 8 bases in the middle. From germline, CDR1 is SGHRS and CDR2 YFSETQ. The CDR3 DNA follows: TGCGCCAGCAGCTTTTGGGCTGCTAACTATGGCTACACCTTC. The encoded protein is CASSFWAANYGYTF.

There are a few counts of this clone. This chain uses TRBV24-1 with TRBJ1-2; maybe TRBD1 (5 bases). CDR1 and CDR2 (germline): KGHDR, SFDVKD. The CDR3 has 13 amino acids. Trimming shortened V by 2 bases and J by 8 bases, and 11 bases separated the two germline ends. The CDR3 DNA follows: TGTGCCACCAGTGATTCAGGGATGTCGGGCTACACCTTC. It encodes CATSDSGMSGYTF.

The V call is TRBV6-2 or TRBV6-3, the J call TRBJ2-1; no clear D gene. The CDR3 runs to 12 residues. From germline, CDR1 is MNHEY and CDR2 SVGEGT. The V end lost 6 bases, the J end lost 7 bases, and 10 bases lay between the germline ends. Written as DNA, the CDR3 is TGTGCCAGCAGGCCTCCTATAAATGAGCAGTTCTTC. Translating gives CASRPPINEQFF.